This T cell receptor (beta chain) was recovered during a study of CD8+ T cells in alopecia areata. General study results and limits: Between patients, shared TCR sequences were less clear than in mice. This was possibly due in part to HLA diversity in the patient population. Especially in alopecia totalis/universalis, lesional scalp showed greater clonality than normal scalp did. Alphabeta T cells residing in normal skin are also sequenced in scalp samples.

The CDR3 loop spans 14 amino acids. Germline V gene lookup returns CDR1 SQVTM and CDR2 ANQGSEA. V was pared by 2 bases and J by 0 bases, with 2 bases of the junction left unmatched. The authors extracted RNA and reverse transcribed it into cDNA as the sequencing template. This table comes from immunoSEQ multiplex PCR, and its TCRdb copy is limited to in-frame clones, with some not included. This table holds 200,000 to 250,000 clones, 67% found once. This clone showed up just once. Its antigen is not known. The V and J genes are TRBV29-1 and TRBJ2-3, with TRBD1 matching over 7 bases. This sample comprised CD4+ T cells sorted from blood, obtained at week 0. The clonotype originates from a human donor with alopecia areata. The CDR3 loop reads CSVEQGESTDTQYF. The CDR3 region has the DNA TGCAGCGTTGAACAGGGGGAAAGCACAGATACGCAGTATTTT.